This T cell receptor (beta chain) was profiled in a study of blood T cells in healthy people across ages. Healthy Caucasians from Russia aged roughly 6 to 90 served as donors. Whenever a sample was processed, at least 6.5 million PBMCs were isolated. Study observations and caveats: Diversity estimates from one million T cells were considered underestimates.

V was pared by 4 bases and J by 3 bases, with 8 bases of the junction left unmatched. Germline V lookup: CDR1 SQVTM, CDR2 ANQGSEA. The CDR3 covers 14 residues. Primed by a sample-barcoded 5' primer and a J-beta primer mix, a second PCR proceeded for 7 to 11 cycles. Each cDNA was tagged by a template-switch adaptor containing 12 random nucleotides. Via MiXCR, TCRdb re-called the 5' RACE reads, giving one row per CDR3 protein. The sample consists of fewer than 2,000,000 distinct CDR3 sequences, almost 35% of them appearing once. This clonotype was seen repeatedly, ten times or more. Antigen unknown. The rearrangement links TRBV29-1 to TRBJ2-7; 8 bases agree with TRBD2. This receptor was taken from a woman aged 30 to 39 in good health. The source material was blood. CDR3 residues: CSVVLAGRHYEQYF. The DNA of the CDR3 is TGCAGCGTTGTGTTAGCGGGGAGACACTACGAGCAGTACTTC.